Given below is one T cell receptor (beta chain) in context. Its antigen is as yet unknown. Libraries were prepared by immunoSEQ multiplex PCR; TCRdb keeps only in-frame clonotypes and omits some of them. The sample contains about 19,000 clones, about four fifths of which appear only once. The CDR3 covers 16 residues. Trimming took off 2 bases at V and 0 bases at J, with 11 bases between the two ends. Germline CDR1 reads MNHNY; CDR2 reads SVGAGI (reference sequence). The entry originates in a study of T cells and Merkel cell carcinoma outcomes. General study points: Reportedly, T-cell repertoire with density predicts Merkel cell carcinoma outcomes.

Sequenced sample: tumor tissue from Merkel cell carcinoma. The rearrangement uses TRBV6-6 and TRBJ1-3, with D unclear. The TCR sequence derives from a human donor with Merkel cell carcinoma. The CDR3 here is CASSYTRGSSGNTIYF. Here the CDR3 DNA reads TGTGCCAGCAGTTACACCCGAGGTTCCTCTGGAAACACCATATATTTT.